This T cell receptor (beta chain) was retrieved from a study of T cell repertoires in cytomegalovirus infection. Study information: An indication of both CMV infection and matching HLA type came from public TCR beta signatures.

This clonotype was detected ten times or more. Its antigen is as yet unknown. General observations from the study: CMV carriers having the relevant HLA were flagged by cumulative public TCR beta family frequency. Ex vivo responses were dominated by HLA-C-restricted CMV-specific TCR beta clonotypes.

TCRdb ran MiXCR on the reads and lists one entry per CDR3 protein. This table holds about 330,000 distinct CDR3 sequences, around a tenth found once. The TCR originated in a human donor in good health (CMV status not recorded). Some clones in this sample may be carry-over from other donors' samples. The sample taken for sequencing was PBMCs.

In nucleotides, the CDR3 is TGTGCCAGCAGCCCCCCAGGGCAAGATACGCAGTATTTT. Its translation is CASSPPGQDTQYF. V usage is TRBV7-3 and J usage is TRBJ2-3; D may be TRBD1 (5 bases). The germline V gene encodes CDR1 SGHTA and CDR2 FQGTGA. The CDR3 length is 13 residues. The V gene lost 5 bases and the J gene lost 5 bases, with 11 bases spanning the gap.